This record covers a single T cell receptor beta chain. The antigen this receptor binds is unknown. Base qualities are not at hand, and no much larger clone is one base apart. Trimming takes 5 bases off V and 1 base off J; junction bases not matched to a gene: 8. From a lookup of the germline V gene, CDR1 and CDR2 are SGHVS and FQNEAQ. Including cysteine and phenylalanine, the CDR3 has 15 amino acids. Only the CDR3 DNA stays, 45 bases, in frame from base 1. Library creation used the immunoSEQ multiplex PCR assay. Not all clones reach the TCRdb copy of this immuneACCESS table, which keeps in-frame sequences only. Checked studies attribute under half of the gap to unresolved V genes and leave the rest unexplained. Within this sample are almost 35,000 clones, with over 75% of them counted one time only. The leading ten clones occupy approximately 12% of the sample. This specimen comes from a study of T cell changes during pregnancy in multiple sclerosis (dated by TCRdb to the late 2010s). About the full investigation: The study examined how the T cell repertoire changed over the course of pregnancy in women with multiple sclerosis.

This chain joins TRBV7-8 to TRBJ2-7; the central 7 bases match TRBD1. The TCR sequence derives from a female donor with multiple sclerosis, enrolled in a pregnancy study. Sequencing used CD8+ T cells from peripheral blood mononuclear cells, obtained before pregnancy. For the CDR3, the sequence is CASSPRQGNSYEQYF. The DNA sequence is given as TGTGCCAGCAGCCCTCGACAGGGAAATTCCTACGAGCAGTACTTC.